A selection of T cell receptor beta chains follows, all from one sample in a study of T cell repertoires in cytomegalovirus infection. No cognate antigen is known for these TCRs. TCRdb called the reads again in MiXCR, with one record for every CDR3 protein. The data show 110,000 or so distinct CDR3 sequences, 30% seen once. The input for sequencing was CD8+ T cells from cultured PBMCs, taken from culture after CMV antigen stimulation. The source of these receptors is a human donor in good health (CMV status not recorded). Some clones in this sample may be carry-over from other donors' samples. Both conserved end residues are part of each CDR3. Fields, in order: V gene, CDR3 length, J gene, CDR3 protein.

v_call: TRBV12-3/TRBV12-4; cdr3_length: 11; j_call: TRBJ2-5; cdr3_aa: CASSQEETQYF
v_call: TRBV6-6; cdr3_length: 13; j_call: TRBJ2-7; cdr3_aa: CASSYQRGDEQYF
v_call: TRBV27; cdr3_length: 17; j_call: TRBJ2-7; cdr3_aa: CASSPSGTSGGSYEQYF
v_call: TRBV6-2/TRBV6-3; cdr3_length: 16; j_call: TRBJ2-2; cdr3_aa: CASSYSRGGNTGELFF
v_call: TRBV12-5; cdr3_length: 12; j_call: TRBJ2-1; cdr3_aa: CASGPVYNEQFF
v_call: TRBV7-6; cdr3_length: 14; j_call: TRBJ2-7; cdr3_aa: CASSGLGDGYEQYF
v_call: TRBV9; cdr3_length: 11; j_call: TRBJ2-5; cdr3_aa: CASSAGETQYF
v_call: TRBV7-9; cdr3_length: 12; j_call: TRBJ1-5; cdr3_aa: CASSKENQPQHF
v_call: TRBV28; cdr3_length: 15; j_call: TRBJ2-2; cdr3_aa: CASRRGGGNTGELFF
v_call: TRBV20-1; cdr3_length: 15; j_call: TRBJ1-5; cdr3_aa: CSAKRPGGSNQPQHF
v_call: TRBV9; cdr3_length: 15; j_call: TRBJ2-1; cdr3_aa: CASSVGTSGYNEQFF
v_call: TRBV6-1; cdr3_length: 14; j_call: TRBJ2-3; cdr3_aa: CASSPTGSTDTQYF
v_call: TRBV7-6; cdr3_length: 13; j_call: TRBJ2-1; cdr3_aa: CASSPPKRNEQFF
v_call: TRBV12-3/TRBV12-4; cdr3_length: 15; j_call: TRBJ2-2; cdr3_aa: CASSLDPQVTGELFF
v_call: TRBV7-9; cdr3_length: 11; j_call: TRBJ1-5; cdr3_aa: CASSFPQPQHF
v_call: TRBV12-3/TRBV12-4; cdr3_length: 15; j_call: TRBJ1-2; cdr3_aa: CASSLVSTGGDGYTF
v_call: TRBV7-9; cdr3_length: 12; j_call: TRBJ2-2; cdr3_aa: CASSLGLGELFF
v_call: TRBV2; cdr3_length: 17; j_call: TRBJ2-1; cdr3_aa: CASSEWRNNSSYNEQFF
v_call: TRBV10-3; cdr3_length: 15; j_call: TRBJ1-5; cdr3_aa: CATAAAHGGNQPQHF
v_call: TRBV27; cdr3_length: 13; j_call: TRBJ2-3; cdr3_aa: CATALASTDTQYF
v_call: TRBV13; cdr3_length: 17; j_call: TRBJ2-3; cdr3_aa: CASAVTSGGPGLDTQYF
v_call: TRBV10-3; cdr3_length: 16; j_call: TRBJ2-1; cdr3_aa: CAISANRDIVYDEQFF
v_call: TRBV7-9; cdr3_length: 11; j_call: TRBJ1-2; cdr3_aa: CASSLASVYTF